The 32 T cell receptor beta chains below all came from one sample that was sequenced in a study of blood T cell repertoires in COVID-19. Assay used: immunoSEQ multiplex PCR; TCRdb lists only in-frame clones, some missing. The sample lists fewer than 350,000 clones, around four fifths occurring once. The sample was peripheral blood. These receptors all stem from a woman aged 45-59 years with active or convalescent COVID-19.

This chain joins TRBV27 and TRBJ1-5; 9 bases match TRBD1. Germline trimming cut 0 bases from V and 6 bases from J; bases unmatched to any gene: 3. This CDR3 spans 15 amino acids. Germline loops: CDR1 MNHEY, CDR2 SMNVEV (reference sequence). The CDR3, as DNA: TGTGCCAGCAGTTTATCTACAGGGGGCATTCAGCCCCAGCATTTT. The encoded protein is CASSLSTGGIQPQHF.

The V call is TRBV18, the J call TRBJ2-1, with 11 bases matching TRBD2. V lost 3 bases and J lost 10; bases outside the gene matches: 8. Germline loops: CDR1 KGHSH, CDR2 LQKENI. This CDR3 comprises 15 residues. The CDR3 region is CASSPPGLAGWEQFF. In DNA form, the CDR3 reads TGTGCCAGCTCACCGCCCGGACTAGCGGGCTGGGAGCAGTTCTTC.

The CDR3 sequence: CASSLAPGLAEALANTGELFF. CDR3 sequence (DNA): TGCGCCAGCAGCTTGGCCCCAGGGCTAGCGGAGGCCCTAGCGAACACCGGGGAGCTGTTTTTT. The chain uses TRBV5-1 and TRBJ2-2, with 7 bases matching TRBD2. The V and J ends lost 0 bases and 0 bases, in that order; junction bases with no gene match: 17. CDR1 SGHRS and CDR2 YFSETQ come from the germline V gene. This CDR3 contains 21 residues.

J is TRBJ1-3 and V is TRBV19, with TRBD1 as a possible D gene (6 bases). Germline assignment: CDR1 LNHDA and CDR2 SQIVND (reference sequence). The CDR3 contains 12 residues. The V gene lost 11 bases and the J gene lost 4 bases, with 12 bases spanning the gap. In nucleotides, the CDR3 is TGTGCCGCACAGGGAGACGGAAACACCATATATTTT. It specifies CAAQGDGNTIYF. Filled out from reference TRBV19 and TRBJ1-3, the complete variable domain reads DGGITQSPKYLFRKEGQNVTLSCEQNLNHDAMYWYRQDPGQGLRLIYYSQIVNDFQKGDIAEGYSVSREKKESFPLTVTSAQKNPTAFYLCAAQGDGNTIYFGEGSWLTVV.

This chain joins TRBV5-1 and TRBJ1-4; D is perhaps TRBD1 (5 bases). The V end lost 4 bases, the J end lost 6 bases, and 13 bases lay between the germline ends. Germline V gene sequence: CDR1 SGHRS, CDR2 YFSETQ. This CDR3 region has 14 residues. The CDR3 DNA follows: TGCGCCAGCAGCGCAGACAGCTTAGATGAAAAACTGTTTTTT. Encoded protein: CASSADSLDEKLFF. The entire variable domain, with the rest obtained from reference TRBV5-1 and TRBJ1-4, is as follows: KAGVTQTPRYLIKTRGQQVTLSCSPISGHRSVSWYQQTPGQGLQFLFEYFSETQRNKGNFPGRFSGRQFSNSRSEMNVSTLELGDSALYLCASSADSLDEKLFFGSGTQLSVL.

V and J are TRBV5-1 and TRBJ2-1; 10 nucleotides line up with TRBD1. The length of the CDR3 is 16 residues. V was clipped by 2 bases and J by 4 bases; unmatched bases: 6. Looked up from germline, CDR1 is SGHRS and CDR2 is YFSETQ. CDR3 bases: TGCGCCAGCAGCTTCCTACCGGGACAGGGGTACAATGAGCAGTTCTTC. Amino acid sequence: CASSFLPGQGYNEQFF.

The chain carries TRBV5-1 and TRBJ2-2; 7 bases match TRBD1. V gave up 5 bases and J gave up 5 bases; unmatched junction bases: 12. CDR1 SGHRS and CDR2 YFSETQ come from the germline V gene. The CDR3 contains 16 residues. The DNA of the CDR3 is TGCGCCAGCAGGCAGACAGGGTTAGTAACGACCGGGGAGCTGTTTTTT. It is translated as CASRQTGLVTTGELFF. Complete variable domain (other parts from reference TRBV5-1 and TRBJ2-2): KAGVTQTPRYLIKTRGQQVTLSCSPISGHRSVSWYQQTPGQGLQFLFEYFSETQRNKGNFPGRFSGRQFSNSRSEMNVSTLELGDSALYLCASRQTGLVTTGELFFGEGSRLTVL.

The chain links TRBV27 to TRBJ1-1; D is unresolved. This CDR3 is built from 13 residues. V was shortened by 3 bases and J by 1 base, with 6 bases between the two germline ends. The germline V gene has CDR1 MNHEY and CDR2 SMNVEV (reference sequence). The chain's CDR3 is CASSFDRNTEAFF. The CDR3 coding sequence is TGTGCCAGCAGTTTCGATAGGAACACTGAAGCTTTCTTT.

The chain couples TRBV9 to TRBJ1-1; perhaps TRBD1 as D (6 bases). V lost 0 bases and J lost 4, with 10 bases in between. The length of the CDR3 is 14 residues. The germline gives CDR1 SGDLS, CDR2 YYNGEE. The CDR3 reads CASSVVGAGTEAFF. The CDR3 bases are TGTGCCAGCAGCGTAGTGGGGGCTGGCACTGAAGCTTTCTTT. The full variable domain, completed using reference TRBV9 and TRBJ1-1, is DSGVTQTPKHLITATGQRVTLRCSPRSGDLSVYWYQQSLDQGLQFLIQYYNGEERAKGNILERFSAQQFPDLHSELNLSSLELGDSALYFCASSVVGAGTEAFFGQGTRLTVV.

The V gene is TRBV24-1, the J gene TRBJ2-5; 7 bases fit TRBD2. The ends lost 3 bases at V and 4 bases at J; junction bases unmatched: 7. The germline V gene has CDR1 KGHDR and CDR2 SFDVKD. The CDR3 runs to 15 residues. The CDR3 bases are TGTGCCACCAGTGATGCCGGGACTACGGGAGAGACCCAGTACTTC. This translates into CATSDAGTTGETQYF.

This clone was seen a few times. The rearrangement links TRBV18 to TRBJ1-5, with D perhaps matching TRBD1 (5 bases). The CDR3 is 13 residues long. V lost 2 bases, J lost 7 bases, and 9 bases lay in between. CDR1 is KGHSH and CDR2 is LQKENI in the germline V gene. The CDR3 loop is CASSPGRAQPQHF. The CDR3 DNA reads as TGTGCCAGCTCACCAGGCAGGGCCCAGCCCCAGCATTTT.

This chain connects TRBV19 to TRBJ1-6, with 10 bases identical to TRBD1. V gave up 10 bases and J gave up 8 bases; unmatched junction bases: 5. The CDR3 runs to 13 residues. Per the germline V gene, CDR1 is LNHDA and CDR2 is SQIVND (reference sequence). The CDR3: CATSGTGDSPLHF. DNA of the CDR3: TGTGCCACTTCGGGGACAGGGGATTCACCCCTCCACTTT.

V and J are TRBV18 and TRBJ1-1; D gene unclear. Germline-derived CDR1 and CDR2 are KGHSH and LQKENI. Trimming cost V 5 bases and J 0 bases, with 7 bases left between them. This CDR3 region has 13 residues. The CDR3 DNA sequence: TGTGCCAGCTCATCCGAGATGAACACTGAAGCTTTCTTT. Its protein product is CASSSEMNTEAFF.

The chain carries TRBV5-4 and TRBJ2-5; 7 nucleotides agree with TRBD2. The germline V gene has CDR1 SGHNT and CDR2 YYREEE (reference sequence). The ends lost 4 bases at V and 5 bases at J; junction bases unmatched: 8. The length of the CDR3 is 14 residues. CDR3 DNA sequence: TGTGCCAGCAGCCCTGGGACTATCGCGGAGACCCAGTACTTC. Amino acids: CASSPGTIAETQYF.

The sample holds a few counts of this clone. CDR3 nucleotide sequence: TGTGCCAGCAGTCCCATGTGGGACAGTTCCTACGAGCAGTACTTC. Its protein product is CASSPMWDSSYEQYF. This chain uses TRBV6-5 with TRBJ2-7; TRBD1 matches at 7 bases. CDR3 length: 15 amino acids. Unmatched junction bases numbered 8, after V lost 5 bases and J lost 1 base. The germline V gene encodes CDR1 MNHEY and CDR2 SVGAGI.

The rearrangement links TRBV28 to TRBJ1-2; D may be TRBD1 (6 bases). The V and J ends lost 7 bases and 2 bases respectively, with 11 bases between them. The CDR3 runs to 13 residues. Germline loops: CDR1 MDHEN, CDR2 SYDVKM. The CDR3, as DNA: TGTGCCAGCACCCTCGACAGGAACTATGGCTACACCTTC. As protein: CASTLDRNYGYTF.

This chain connects TRBV7-9 to TRBJ2-2; the match to TRBD1 covers 9 bases. In germline, CDR1 is SEHNR, CDR2 FQNEAQ (reference sequence). The CDR3 is 14 amino acids. V lost 5 bases and J lost 5; bases outside the gene matches: 3. This CDR3 is CASSRDRVTGELFF. CDR3 nucleotides: TGTGCCAGCAGCCGGGACAGGGTTACCGGGGAGCTGTTTTTT.

The V gene is TRBV28, the J gene TRBJ2-5; 9 bases are shared with TRBD1. The trim removed 3 bases at V and 1 base at J, leaving 3 bases unmatched. Germline V gene sequence: CDR1 MDHEN, CDR2 SYDVKM. The CDR3 extends over 15 amino acids. Here the CDR3 reads CASSFGDRVQETQYF. The CDR3 DNA reads as TGTGCCAGCAGTTTTGGGGACAGGGTCCAAGAGACCCAGTACTTC.

The V gene is TRBV12-3 or TRBV12-4, the J gene TRBJ2-7; D is unresolved. The CDR3 has 13 residues. V dropped 5 bases and J dropped 0 bases, with 8 bases sitting between them. CDR3 region: CASSNLISYEQYF. CDR3 nucleotide sequence: TGTGCCAGCAGTAACTTAATCTCCTACGAGCAGTACTTC.

V usage is TRBV5-1 and J usage is TRBJ2-2; perhaps TRBD2 as D (5 bases). This CDR3 comprises 14 residues. Between the trimmed V and J ends, which lost 4 bases and 4 bases, there was a span of 11 bases. CDR1 is SGHRS and CDR2 is YFSETQ in the germline V gene. The CDR3 DNA sequence: TGCGCCAGCAGCGCTGAAACTAGCACCGGGGAGCTGTTTTTT. This sequence encodes CASSAETSTGELFF.

The chain joins TRBV28 to TRBJ1-5; 9 bases line up with TRBD1. Germline-derived CDR1 and CDR2 are MDHEN and SYDVKM. Losses at the gene ends were 2 bases for V and 8 bases for J; bases not matched to a gene: 4. The CDR3 is 14 amino acids. The CDR3, as DNA: TGTGCCAGCAGTTTAAACAGGGGGCTGGAGCCCCAGCATTTT. Amino acids: CASSLNRGLEPQHF.

V usage is TRBV7-3 and J usage is TRBJ2-3; D perhaps matches TRBD2 (6 bases). CDR1 SGHTA and CDR2 FQGTGA come from the germline V gene. This CDR3 spans 12 amino acids. Trimming shortened V by 5 bases and J by 8 bases, and 11 bases separated the two germline ends. CDR3 loop: CASSGGDGTQYF. Here the CDR3 DNA reads TGTGCCAGCAGCGGAGGGGATGGTACGCAGTATTTT.

V is TRBV5-5 and J is TRBJ2-7, with 9 nucleotides matching TRBD2. The germline V gene has CDR1 SGHKS and CDR2 YYEKEE (reference sequence). J lost 5 bases, V lost 0 bases, and 9 bases had no gene match. The CDR3 is made up of 16 amino acids. Written as DNA, the CDR3 is TGTGCCAGCAGCTTGGAGGTAGCGGGAGAAGTCCACGAGCAGTACTTC. Residues: CASSLEVAGEVHEQYF. Filled out from reference TRBV5-5 and TRBJ2-7, the complete variable domain reads DAGVTQSPTHLIKTRGQQVTLRCSPISGHKSVSWYQQVLGQGPQFIFQYYEKEERGRGNFPDRFSARQFPNYSSELNVNALLLGDSALYLCASSLEVAGEVHEQYFGPGTRLTVT.

The chain links TRBV11-2 to TRBJ1-1; TRBD1 aligns across 7 bases. The CDR3 sequence is 16 residues long. Germline V gene lookup returns CDR1 SGHAT and CDR2 FQNNGV. Trimming took 3 bases from V and 2 from J; bases not matched to a gene: 9. The CDR3 region is CASSLSGQTKNTEAFF. The CDR3 DNA sequence: TGTGCCAGCAGCTTGTCGGGACAGACGAAAAACACTGAAGCTTTCTTT.

The rearrangement uses TRBV29-1 and TRBJ1-1; D ambiguous. V lost 7 bases, J lost 0 bases, and 21 bases lay in between. From germline, CDR1 is SQVTM and CDR2 ANQGSEA. The CDR3 is 16 amino acids. The CDR3 loop reads CSAPGRLSNVNTEAFF. CDR3 coding DNA: TGCAGCGCTCCTGGCCGACTGTCGAACGTGAACACTGAAGCTTTCTTT. Together with reference TRBV29-1 and TRBJ1-1, the CDR3 gives the full variable domain: SAVISQKPSRDICQRGTSLTIQCQVDSQVTMMFWYRQQPGQSLTLIATANQGSEATYESGFVIDKFPISRPNLTFSTLTVSNMSPEDSSIYLCSAPGRLSNVNTEAFFGQGTRLTVV.

This clone was found once. The chain links TRBV5-5 to TRBJ1-1; no clear D. Germline CDR1 and CDR2: SGHKS and YYEKEE (reference sequence). V dropped 5 bases and J dropped 2 bases, with 16 bases sitting between them. CDR3 size: 15 residues. The CDR3 reads CASRRARAPNTEAFF. In nucleotides, the CDR3 is TGTGCCAGCAGACGGGCGAGGGCACCTAACACTGAAGCTTTCTTT.

V is TRBV30 and J is TRBJ1-6; no firm D call. From germline, CDR1 is GTSNPN and CDR2 SVGIG (reference sequence). V was trimmed by 0 bases and J by 6 bases, leaving 12 bases between them. This CDR3 is 15 amino acids long. DNA for the CDR3: TGTGCCTGGAGTGTAGACTGGAGCCCTAATTCACCCCTCCACTTT. Protein product: CAWSVDWSPNSPLHF.

This chain uses TRBV10-2 with TRBJ2-2; D might be TRBD1 (6 bases). Germline CDR1 reads WSHSY; CDR2 reads SAAADI. V lost 6 bases to trimming and J lost 5 bases, with 13 bases between them. The CDR3 runs to 14 residues. In DNA form, the CDR3 reads TGCGCCAGCAGAGGGACACGAAGGACCGGGGAGCTGTTTTTT. Translation: CASRGTRRTGELFF.

In this sample, this clone turned up a few times. J is TRBJ2-7 and V is TRBV28; weak D call: TRBD1 (6 bases). V shed 8 bases and J shed 3 bases, with 17 bases lying between them. Germline loops: CDR1 MDHEN, CDR2 SYDVKM. This CDR3 is 14 amino acids long. The CDR3 DNA follows: TGTGCCAGCGCCCAACCAGGGGAAGTCTACGAGCAGTACTTC. Its translation: CASAQPGEVYEQYF.

This clone was counted many times. Other nucleotide sequences in the sample specify the same CDR3. The V gene is TRBV19, the J gene TRBJ2-5, with TRBD1 as a possible D gene (6 bases). V dropped 9 bases and J dropped 5 bases, with 13 bases sitting between them. This CDR3 has 12 residues. Germline values: CDR1 LNHDA, CDR2 SQIVND (reference sequence). CDR3 in DNA: TGTGCCAGCCGACAGGCGGGCGAGACCCAGTACTTC. Its translation: CASRQAGETQYF.

The chain couples TRBV28 to TRBJ2-5; TRBD1 aligns across 12 bases. The V gene's germline CDR1 is MDHEN and CDR2 SYDVKM. V gave up 5 bases and J gave up 5 bases; unmatched junction bases: 12. This CDR3 contains 17 residues. The CDR3 sequence: CASSPPRGTGGWETQYF. CDR3 in DNA: TGTGCCAGCAGTCCCCCAAGAGGGACAGGGGGCTGGGAGACCCAGTACTTC.

The chain recombines TRBV7-5 with TRBJ1-5. TRBV7-5 is listed as a pseudogene. The CDR3 is 15 amino acids. The CDR3, as DNA: TGTGTCAGAAGCTGGGAGAGTGTGGGCAATCAGCCCCAGCATTTT. This codes for CVRSWESVGNQPQHF.